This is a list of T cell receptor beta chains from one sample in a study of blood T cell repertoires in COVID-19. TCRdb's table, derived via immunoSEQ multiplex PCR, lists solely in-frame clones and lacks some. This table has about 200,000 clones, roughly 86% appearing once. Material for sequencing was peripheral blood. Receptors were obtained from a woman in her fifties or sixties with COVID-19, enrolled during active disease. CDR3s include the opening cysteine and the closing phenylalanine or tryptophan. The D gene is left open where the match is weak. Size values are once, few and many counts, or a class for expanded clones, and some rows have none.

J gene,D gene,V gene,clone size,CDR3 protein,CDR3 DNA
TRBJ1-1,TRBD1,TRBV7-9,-,CASSTGTGSRHLNTEAFF,TGTGCCAGCAGCACCGGGACAGGGTCCCGACATTTGAACACTGAAGCTTTCTTT
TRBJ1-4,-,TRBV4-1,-,CASSHRLGTFNEKLFF,TGCGCCAGCAGCCACCGTCTCGGTACCTTTAATGAAAAACTGTTTTTT
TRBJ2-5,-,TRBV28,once,CASSYRQGSIAEETQYF,TGTGCCAGCAGTTATCGGCAGGGCAGCATAGCTGAAGAGACCCAGTACTTC
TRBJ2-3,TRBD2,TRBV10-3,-,CATAGLAAGTDTQYF,TGTGCCACCGCGGGACTAGCGGCGGGGACAGATACGCAGTATTTT
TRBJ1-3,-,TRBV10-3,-,CAISGVRFSLSGNTIYF,TGTGCCATCAGTGGCGTCAGATTTAGCCTCTCTGGAAACACCATATATTTT
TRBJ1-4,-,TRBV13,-,CASSFAGTNEKLFF,TGTGCCAGCAGCTTCGCCGGAACTAATGAAAAACTGTTTTTT
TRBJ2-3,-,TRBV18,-,CASSPPTGGRRTDTQYF,TGTGCCAGCTCACCACCGACGGGGGGCAGGCGGACAGATACGCAGTATTTT
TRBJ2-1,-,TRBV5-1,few,CASSLSFNEQFF,TGCGCCAGCAGCTTGTCCTTTAATGAGCAGTTCTTC
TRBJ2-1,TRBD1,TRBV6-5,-,CASSQTGSSYNEQFF,TGTGCCAGCAGCCAGACAGGGAGCTCCTACAATGAGCAGTTCTTC
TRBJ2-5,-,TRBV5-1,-,CASSGGAEETQYF,TGCGCCAGCAGCGGCGGGGCCGAAGAGACCCAGTACTTC
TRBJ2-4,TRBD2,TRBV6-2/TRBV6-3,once,CASSYSSTSGGLAKNIQYF,TGTGCCAGCAGTTACTCGAGTACGAGCGGGGGGTTAGCCAAAAACATTCAGTACTTC
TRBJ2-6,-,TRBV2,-,CASSDRVLGANVLTF,TGTGCCAGCAGTGACAGGGTGCTTGGGGCCAACGTCCTGACTTTC
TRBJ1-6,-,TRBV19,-,CASSIVPGVGSPLHF,TGTGCCAGTAGTATAGTACCCGGGGTAGGATCACCCCTCCACTTT
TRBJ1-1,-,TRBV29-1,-,CSVAGSSTEAFF,TGCAGCGTTGCCGGTTCGAGTACTGAAGCTTTCTTT
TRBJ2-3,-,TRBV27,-,CASSWGEGGLTDTQYF,TGTGCCAGCAGCTGGGGGGAGGGGGGACTCACAGATACGCAGTATTTT
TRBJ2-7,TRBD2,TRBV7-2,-,CASSLVAGGRSSYEQYF,TGTGCCAGCAGCTTAGTAGCGGGGGGACGTAGCTCCTACGAGCAGTACTTC
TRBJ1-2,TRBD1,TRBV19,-,CASSPGQGSYGYTF,TGTGCCAGTAGCCCCGGACAGGGGTCCTATGGCTACACCTTC
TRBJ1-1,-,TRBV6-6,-,CASSYPSAGRTEAFF,TGTGCCAGCAGTTACCCCTCGGCAGGAAGAACTGAAGCTTTCTTT
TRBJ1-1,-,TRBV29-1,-,CSVGQMNTEAFF,TGCAGCGTTGGACAGATGAACACTGAAGCTTTCTTT
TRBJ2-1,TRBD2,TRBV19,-,CASSTGTSGGQTHNEQFF,TGTGCCAGTAGTACCGGGACTAGCGGGGGGCAAACACACAATGAGCAGTTCTTC
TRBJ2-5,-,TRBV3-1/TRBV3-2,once,CASSQVGNLETQYF,TGTGCCAGCAGCCAAGTCGGGAATCTAGAGACCCAGTACTTC
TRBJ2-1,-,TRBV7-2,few,CASSSPPGRNEQFF,TGTGCCAGCAGCTCCCCCCCTGGGAGGAATGAGCAGTTCTTC
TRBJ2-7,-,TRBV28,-,CASSPTGPQYF,TGTGCCAGCAGTCCAACAGGCCCTCAGTACTTC
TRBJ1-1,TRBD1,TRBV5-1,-,CASSLPTGANTEAFF,TGCGCCAGCAGCTTGCCTACAGGGGCGAACACTGAAGCTTTCTTT
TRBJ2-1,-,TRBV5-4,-,CASSLGAGFLIKQFF,TGTGCCAGCAGCTTGGGGGCGGGGTTTTTAATTAAGCAGTTCTTC
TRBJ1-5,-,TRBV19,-,CASSIVLRNQPQHF,TGTGCCAGTAGTATAGTGCTGCGGAATCAGCCCCAGCATTTT
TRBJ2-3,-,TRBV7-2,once,CASSLGGGFRYTQYF,TGTGCCAGCAGCTTAGGGGGGGGCTTTCGTTATACGCAGTATTTT
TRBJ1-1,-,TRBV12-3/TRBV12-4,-,CASSGDAGGAFF,TGTGCCAGCAGTGGGGACGCGGGGGGTGCTTTCTTT
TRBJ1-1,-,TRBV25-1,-,CASSDSGTEAFF,TGTGCCAGCAGTGACTCGGGGACTGAAGCTTTCTTT
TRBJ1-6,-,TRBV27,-,CASSRSRLPNSPLHF,TGTGCCAGCAGTCGGAGCCGCTTACCCAATTCACCCCTCCACTTT
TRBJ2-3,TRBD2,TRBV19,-,CASSSQPGLGAVDTQYF,TGTGCCAGTAGTTCTCAACCGGGACTAGGTGCTGTAGATACGCAGTATTTT
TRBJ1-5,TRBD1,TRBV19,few,CASNERGQIGSNQPQHF,TGTGCCAGTAATGAAAGGGGGCAGATTGGGAGCAATCAGCCCCAGCATTTT
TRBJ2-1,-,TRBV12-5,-,CASGLGVGVEQFF,TGTGCTAGTGGTTTGGGGGTGGGAGTTGAGCAGTTCTTC
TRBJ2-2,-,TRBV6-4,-,CASSANRASSTGELFF,TGTGCCAGCAGTGCCAACAGGGCGTCCTCCACCGGGGAGCTGTTTTTT
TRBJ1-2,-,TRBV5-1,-,CASSETREVGRGGYTF,TGCGCCAGCAGCGAGACACGGGAGGTGGGCCGGGGTGGCTACACCTTC
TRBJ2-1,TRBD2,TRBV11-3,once,CASSQSGLADNEQFF,TGTGCCAGCAGTCAGTCGGGACTAGCGGACAATGAGCAGTTCTTC
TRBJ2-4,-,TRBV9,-,CASSGTVGNIQYF,TGTGCCAGCAGCGGGACAGTGGGAAACATTCAGTACTTC
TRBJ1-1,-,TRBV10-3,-,CAISGSTEAFF,TGTGCCATCAGTGGGAGCACTGAAGCTTTCTTT
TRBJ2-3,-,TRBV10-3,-,CAISAGDGGTDTQYF,TGTGCCATCAGTGCGGGTGACGGGGGCACAGATACGCAGTATTTT
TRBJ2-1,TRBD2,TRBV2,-,CASRRTGPGLHYNEQFF,TGTGCCAGCAGGCGCACTGGGCCGGGACTACACTACAATGAGCAGTTCTTC
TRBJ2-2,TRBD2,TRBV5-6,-,CASSSLLAGGPQGTGELFF,TGTGCCAGCAGCTCCCTACTAGCGGGGGGCCCCCAGGGGACCGGGGAGCTGTTTTTT
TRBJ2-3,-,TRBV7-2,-,CASSPLAIVFTDTQYF,TGTGCCAGCAGCCCCCTAGCTATAGTATTTACAGATACGCAGTATTTT
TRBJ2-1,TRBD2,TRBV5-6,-,CASSLGASGVNNEQFF,TGTGCCAGCAGCTTGGGAGCTAGCGGGGTTAATAATGAGCAGTTCTTC